The rows below give T cell receptor beta chains drawn from one sample of a study of blood T cell repertoires in COVID-19. Method: immunoSEQ multiplex PCR; TCRdb's copy keeps in-frame clones and lacks some. The repertoire holds 88,000 or so clones, with 85% to 90% as singletons. What was sequenced was peripheral blood. These receptors were taken from a man aged 55 to 70 with acute or convalescent COVID-19. Each CDR3 is given with its conserved first and last residue. The D gene is left open where the match is weak. Some rows have no size entry. The others give once, few or many, or a class for an expanded clone.

V gene: TRBV3-1/TRBV3-2; J gene: TRBJ1-1; D gene: TRBD1; clone size: .; CDR3 DNA: TGTGCCAGCTACGGACAGGGGATGAACACTGAAGCTTTCTTT; CDR3 protein: CASYGQGMNTEAFF
V gene: TRBV7-6; J gene: TRBJ1-5; D gene: .; clone size: .; CDR3 DNA: TGTGCCAGCAGCTTAGGGGGCGGGGGGGACCAGCATTTT; CDR3 protein: CASSLGGGGDQHF
V gene: TRBV7-3; J gene: TRBJ1-1; D gene: .; clone size: .; CDR3 DNA: TGTGCCAGCAGCTTAACCCTAGGGACAGAAGCTTTCTTT; CDR3 protein: CASSLTLGTEAFF
V gene: TRBV6-6; J gene: TRBJ2-3; D gene: .; clone size: .; CDR3 DNA: TGTGCCAGCAGCAAACTAAGTCCCAGCACAGATACGCAGTATTTT; CDR3 protein: CASSKLSPSTDTQYF
V gene: TRBV12-1; J gene: TRBJ2-5; D gene: .; clone size: .; CDR3 DNA: TGTGCCAGCAACGTCCTCTGTGGGAGTCCCCTAGAGACCCAGTACTTC; CDR3 protein: CASNVLCGSPLETQYF
V gene: TRBV5-1; J gene: TRBJ2-1; D gene: TRBD2; clone size: .; CDR3 DNA: TGCGCCAGCAGCTTAATAGCGGGAGTGGGCTACAATGAGCAGTTCTTC; CDR3 protein: CASSLIAGVGYNEQFF
V gene: TRBV5-6; J gene: TRBJ2-5; D gene: TRBD2; clone size: .; CDR3 DNA: TGTGCCAGCAGCTTATTCTCGGGTAGCGGGAGATGGAGCCAAGAGACCCAGTACTTC; CDR3 protein: CASSLFSGSGRWSQETQYF
V gene: TRBV11-3; J gene: TRBJ2-1; D gene: TRBD1; clone size: .; CDR3 DNA: TGTGCCAGCAGCACTTCCGGGACAGGGCCCTACAATGAGCAGTTCTTC; CDR3 protein: CASSTSGTGPYNEQFF
V gene: TRBV7-2; J gene: TRBJ2-7; D gene: TRBD1; clone size: .; CDR3 DNA: TGTGCCAGCAGCGGGACAGGGGGTCGGAACGAGCAGTACTTC; CDR3 protein: CASSGTGGRNEQYF
V gene: TRBV9; J gene: TRBJ1-2; D gene: .; clone size: .; CDR3 DNA: TGTGCCAGCAGCGTAGTGGGCAGCACTAACTATGGCTACACCTTC; CDR3 protein: CASSVVGSTNYGYTF
V gene: TRBV5-1; J gene: TRBJ1-1; D gene: .; clone size: many; CDR3 DNA: TGCGCCAGCAGCTTTTCCGGGGTGGTTAACACTGAAGCTTTCTTT; CDR3 protein: CASSFSGVVNTEAFF
V gene: TRBV28; J gene: TRBJ1-5; D gene: .; clone size: once; CDR3 DNA: TGTGCCAGCAGCCGACGTATTGACAGCGTTCTTAATCAGCCCCAGCATTTT; CDR3 protein: CASSRRIDSVLNQPQHF
V gene: TRBV19; J gene: TRBJ2-1; D gene: .; clone size: .; CDR3 DNA: TGTGCCACGAAGACTATCTCCTACAATGAGCAGTTCTTC; CDR3 protein: CATKTISYNEQFF
V gene: TRBV6-1; J gene: TRBJ1-2; D gene: .; clone size: .; CDR3 DNA: TGTGCCAGCAGTGAAGGTTCCGGGACAACTTATGGCTACACCTTC; CDR3 protein: CASSEGSGTTYGYTF
V gene: TRBV4-1; J gene: TRBJ1-1; D gene: .; clone size: .; CDR3 DNA: TGCGCCAGCAGCCAGCGGGGCCAGGGTGAGACTGAAGCTTTCTTT; CDR3 protein: CASSQRGQGETEAFF
V gene: TRBV7-2; J gene: TRBJ2-7; D gene: TRBD2; clone size: .; CDR3 DNA: TGTGCCAGCAGCCAACCGGGACTAGCGGGGGAGATGTACTTC; CDR3 protein: CASSQPGLAGEMYF
V gene: TRBV18; J gene: TRBJ1-5; D gene: .; clone size: .; CDR3 DNA: TGTGCCAGCTCACGGGGGGGGCAGGGGCCCCAGCATTTT; CDR3 protein: CASSRGGQGPQHF
V gene: TRBV5-6; J gene: TRBJ2-1; D gene: .; clone size: .; CDR3 DNA: TGTGCCAGCAGCTTGCAGGGAGGCCTCTACAATGAGCAGTTCTTC; CDR3 protein: CASSLQGGLYNEQFF
V gene: TRBV12-3/TRBV12-4; J gene: TRBJ1-2; D gene: .; clone size: .; CDR3 DNA: TGTGCCAGCAGAACAATCACAGGGCGCGGCTACACCTTC; CDR3 protein: CASRTITGRGYTF
V gene: TRBV10-1; J gene: TRBJ2-7; D gene: .; clone size: .; CDR3 DNA: TGCGCCAGCAGTGAGCCTAGACTTAGGTCCTACGAGCAGTACTTC; CDR3 protein: CASSEPRLRSYEQYF
V gene: TRBV2; J gene: TRBJ2-5; D gene: TRBD2; clone size: .; CDR3 DNA: TGTGCCAGCAAAAGTCTAGCGGGGGGCCTTGGGGAGACCCAGTACTTC; CDR3 protein: CASKSLAGGLGETQYF
V gene: TRBV7-9; J gene: TRBJ2-7; D gene: .; clone size: .; CDR3 DNA: TGTGCCAGCAGCTCCCAGGCGGGCCTTAAGATTTACGAGCAGTACTTC; CDR3 protein: CASSSQAGLKIYEQYF
V gene: TRBV12-5; J gene: TRBJ1-5; D gene: TRBD1; clone size: .; CDR3 DNA: TGTGCTAGTGGTTTGGGACAGGGTCATAGCAATCAGCCCCAGCATTTT; CDR3 protein: CASGLGQGHSNQPQHF
V gene: TRBV6-5; J gene: TRBJ2-1; D gene: .; clone size: .; CDR3 DNA: TGTGCCAGCAGTCAAACAGGTTACAATGAGCAGTTCTTC; CDR3 protein: CASSQTGYNEQFF
V gene: TRBV2; J gene: TRBJ2-3; D gene: TRBD1; clone size: .; CDR3 DNA: TGTGCCAGCAGGAAAAACAGGGGACACACAGATACGCAGTATTTT; CDR3 protein: CASRKNRGHTDTQYF
V gene: TRBV7-2; J gene: TRBJ1-2; D gene: .; clone size: .; CDR3 DNA: TGTGCCAGCAGGCCGGGGGGGTCGAGCGGCTACACCTTC; CDR3 protein: CASRPGGSSGYTF
V gene: TRBV18; J gene: TRBJ2-1; D gene: .; clone size: .; CDR3 DNA: TGTGCCAGCTCACCCGGAGATAGCGATGAGCAGTTCTTC; CDR3 protein: CASSPGDSDEQFF
V gene: TRBV9; J gene: TRBJ2-3; D gene: .; clone size: once; CDR3 DNA: TGTGCCAGCAGCTTTACAGGGTCGGATACGCAGTATTTT; CDR3 protein: CASSFTGSDTQYF
V gene: TRBV11-2; J gene: TRBJ2-3; D gene: TRBD2; clone size: .; CDR3 DNA: TGTGCCAGCAGCCTCAACCCTCTAACTAGCGGGGGAGTTCCAGATACGCAGTATTTT; CDR3 protein: CASSLNPLTSGGVPDTQYF
V gene: TRBV19; J gene: TRBJ2-3; D gene: TRBD2; clone size: .; CDR3 DNA: TGTGCCAGTAGTATAGAGGGGACTAGCGGAACAGATACGCAGTATTTT; CDR3 protein: CASSIEGTSGTDTQYF
V gene: TRBV19; J gene: TRBJ2-3; D gene: TRBD2; clone size: .; CDR3 DNA: TGTGCCAGTAGTAGTCAGACTAGCGGGGTCCCCACAGATACGCAGTATTTT; CDR3 protein: CASSSQTSGVPTDTQYF
V gene: TRBV11-3; J gene: TRBJ2-1; D gene: TRBD2; clone size: .; CDR3 DNA: TGTGCCAGCAGCGTTGGGACTACCCCGGGAAATGAGCAGTTCTTC; CDR3 protein: CASSVGTTPGNEQFF
V gene: TRBV25-1; J gene: TRBJ1-6; D gene: .; clone size: .; CDR3 DNA: TGTGCCAGCAGTGTGGGGGCGGGCAATAATTCACCCCTCCACTTT; CDR3 protein: CASSVGAGNNSPLHF
V gene: TRBV14; J gene: TRBJ2-1; D gene: TRBD2; clone size: .; CDR3 DNA: TGTGCCAGCAGCCAACGACTAGCGGGAGGGGGCGGTACCTACAATGAGCAGTTCTTC; CDR3 protein: CASSQRLAGGGGTYNEQFF
V gene: TRBV9; J gene: TRBJ2-3; D gene: TRBD2; clone size: once; CDR3 DNA: TGTGCCAGCAGCCCTGGACTAGCGGGAAGCGCAGATACGCAGTATTTT; CDR3 protein: CASSPGLAGSADTQYF
V gene: TRBV19; J gene: TRBJ2-3; D gene: TRBD2; clone size: .; CDR3 DNA: TGTGCCAGTAGCTCGACTAGCGGGGGAGCAGATACGCAGTATTTT; CDR3 protein: CASSSTSGGADTQYF
V gene: TRBV3-1/TRBV3-2; J gene: TRBJ1-1; D gene: .; clone size: .; CDR3 DNA: TGTGCCAGCAGCCAAGTTATGGGGGCGGGAGCTTTCTTT; CDR3 protein: CASSQVMGAGAFF
V gene: TRBV29-1; J gene: TRBJ2-5; D gene: .; clone size: .; CDR3 DNA: TGCAGCGTTGAATCCAGGGGCGAGACCCAGTACTTC; CDR3 protein: CSVESRGETQYF
V gene: TRBV11-2; J gene: TRBJ1-2; D gene: .; clone size: .; CDR3 DNA: TGTGCCAGCAGCTTAGATCTTAGGCAGGGCGGAGGCTACACCTTC; CDR3 protein: CASSLDLRQGGGYTF
V gene: TRBV3-1/TRBV3-2; J gene: TRBJ2-1; D gene: TRBD2; clone size: few; CDR3 DNA: TGTGCCAGCAGCCACGGCCAACTAAGCGGGAGCAATGAGCAGTTCTTC; CDR3 protein: CASSHGQLSGSNEQFF
V gene: TRBV30; J gene: TRBJ1-4; D gene: .; clone size: once; CDR3 DNA: TGTGCCTGGAGTGTAGGAGAGTATAATGAAAAACTGTTTTTT; CDR3 protein: CAWSVGEYNEKLFF
V gene: TRBV7-6; J gene: TRBJ2-5; D gene: TRBD2; clone size: .; CDR3 DNA: TGTGCCAGCAGCTTACCGGCGGTGGCTAGCGGGAGTGCCGGGGTCAGGGCCCAGTACTTC; CDR3 protein: CASSLPAVASGSAGVRAQYF
V gene: TRBV6-5; J gene: TRBJ2-7; D gene: .; clone size: .; CDR3 DNA: TGTGCCAGCACCACAGGATACGAGCAGTACTTC; CDR3 protein: CASTTGYEQYF
V gene: TRBV18; J gene: TRBJ2-3; D gene: .; clone size: .; CDR3 DNA: TGTGCCAGCTCACACGCTTTTAAGAGCGCAAGCACAGATACGCAGTATTTT; CDR3 protein: CASSHAFKSASTDTQYF
V gene: TRBV30; J gene: TRBJ2-5; D gene: .; clone size: few; CDR3 DNA: TGTGCCTGGAGTCGAGGGATCCGAGGACAAGAGACCCAGTACTTC; CDR3 protein: CAWSRGIRGQETQYF
V gene: TRBV7-6; J gene: TRBJ2-7; D gene: .; clone size: .; CDR3 DNA: TGTGCCAGCAGCTCTTCCTTTCAGTTCTCCTACGAGCAGTACTTC; CDR3 protein: CASSSSFQFSYEQYF